This paragraph covers one T cell receptor (beta chain) sequence. This CDR3 has 17 residues. The V end lost 5 bases, the J end lost 7 bases, and 21 bases lay between the germline ends. The germline gives CDR1 SGHTA, CDR2 FQGNSA. Only in-frame clones appear in the TCRdb table, and some are missing; sequencing was by immunoSEQ multiplex PCR. The profile shows about 73,000 clones, about 95% of them singletons. The data were obtained in a study of cytomegalovirus exposure and HLA in healthy donors. The sequence came from a man younger than 30 in good health and CMV-seronegative. Specimen: PBMCs. The chain recombines TRBV7-2 with TRBJ1-6; D remains unclear. CDR3 region: CASSQVEGPLTNSPLHF. CDR3 bases: TGTGCCAGCAGCCAGGTGGAGGGTCCCCTTACGAATTCACCCCTCCACTTT.